A single sample is the source of the 25 T cell receptor beta chains below, sequenced in a study of tumor-infiltrating lymphocytes in localized non-small cell lung cancer. Only in-frame clones appear in the TCRdb table, and some are missing; sequencing was by immunoSEQ multiplex PCR. The sample holds around 12,000 clones; 60% to 85% are singletons and the top ten take about a sixth. The sample consisted of uninvolved lung tissue not adjacent to the tumor. Receptor source: a human donor with non-small cell lung cancer.

This clone was observed a few times. The genes are TRBV6-6 and TRBJ2-7, with 7 bases identical to TRBD1. CDR3 length: 14 amino acids. With 9 bases clipped from V and 3 bases from J, the junction kept 11 bases outside the gene matches. Germline CDR1 is MNHNY and CDR2 is SVGAGI (reference sequence). The CDR3, as DNA: TGTGCCAGTACCCCCGGGACAGATTACTACGAGCAGTACTTC. It translates to CASTPGTDYYEQYF.

V usage is TRBV18 and J usage is TRBJ1-1; no definite D call. Germline V CDR1 and CDR2: KGHSH, LQKENI. The CDR3 totals 13 residues. V was shortened by 7 bases and J by 1 base, with 10 bases between the two germline ends. This CDR3 is CASFISENTEAFF. CDR3 DNA: TGTGCCAGCTTCATCTCTGAGAACACTGAAGCTTTCTTT.

The CDR3 loop is CASSAGPNYEQYF. CDR3 sequence (DNA): TGTGCCAGCAGCGCGGGGCCGAACTACGAGCAGTACTTC. This chain links TRBV11-2 with TRBJ2-7, with D tentatively TRBD2 (6 bases). Germline V CDR1 and CDR2: SGHAT, FQNNGV. Trimming stripped 5 bases from V and 3 bases from J, with 11 bases between. The CDR3 is 13 residues long.

As concerns this clone: One junction end disagrees with the germline gene, perhaps due to a read error. The chain links TRBV25-1 to TRBJ1-6; no definite D call. This CDR3 is 12 amino acids long. Germline V gene lookup returns CDR1 MGHDK and CDR2 SYGVNS. CDR3 in DNA: TGTGCCAGCAGAAAGACGGGTTCAGCCCTCCACTTT. It translates to CASRKTGSALHF.

The gene calls are TRBV19 and TRBJ2-3, with 9 bases that match TRBD1. The CDR3 is 15 amino acids. V lost 6 bases to trimming and J lost 3 bases; unmatched junction nucleotides: 7. Germline V gene data show CDR1 as LNHDA and CDR2 as SQIVND (reference sequence). The chain's CDR3 is CASRDPGTGTDTQYF. The CDR3 DNA reads as TGTGCCAGTAGGGATCCCGGGACAGGGACAGATACGCAGTATTTT.

The chain combines TRBV29-1 with TRBJ2-3; 9 bases map to TRBD1. The J segment lost 5 bases and the V segment lost 6 bases, leaving 0 bases of the junction unmatched. Germline V lookup: CDR1 SQVTM, CDR2 ANQGSEA. This CDR3 spans 11 amino acids. The CDR3 spells CSVDRGDTQYF. The CDR3 bases are TGCAGCGTGGACAGGGGAGATACGCAGTATTTT.

The chain joins TRBV6-1 to TRBJ2-1, with TRBD2 matching 8 bases. Germline CDR1 and CDR2: MNHNS and SASEGT. V dropped 2 bases and J dropped 3; count of bases not matched to a gene: 3. The CDR3 is 15 amino acids. CDR3 in DNA: TGTGCCAGCAGTGAACCTAGCGGGTTCTACAATGAGCAGTTCTTC. This gives the protein CASSEPSGFYNEQFF.

The rearrangement links TRBV19 to TRBJ1-1, with D possibly being TRBD1 (6 bases). This CDR3 has 16 residues. CDR1 is LNHDA, CDR2 SQIVND, per germline (reference sequence). Deletions cut 4 bases from V and 1 base from J, with 16 bases between. The CDR3 region has the DNA TGTGCCAGTAGTACTCGGGGGGGCAGGGCGAACACTGAAGCTTTCTTT. It encodes CASSTRGGRANTEAFF.

This chain links TRBV30 with TRBJ2-3, with 8 bases fitting TRBD1. With 4 bases clipped from V and 2 bases from J, the junction kept 5 bases outside the gene matches. This CDR3 contains 14 residues. Germline V gene lookup returns CDR1 GTSNPN and CDR2 SVGIG (reference sequence). The CDR3 DNA sequence: TGTGCCTGGAAAGACAGGGGATACACAGATACGCAGTATTTT. Encoded protein: CAWKDRGYTDTQYF.

This chain connects TRBV7-2 to TRBJ1-2; the D gene is possibly TRBD1 (6 bases). Trimming stripped 2 bases from V and 4 bases from J, with 17 bases between. This CDR3 is built from 16 residues. Germline V gene lookup returns CDR1 SGHTA and CDR2 FQGNSA. The CDR3 region has the DNA TGTGCCAGCAGCTTAAACAGGGTCGGTATCGGCTATGGCTACACCTTC. The encoded protein is CASSLNRVGIGYGYTF.

The chain recombines TRBV30 with TRBJ1-4; TRBD1 is a possible D gene (6 bases). The CDR3 spans 15 residues. V gave up 5 bases and J gave up 8 bases, with 21 bases separating them. Germline values: CDR1 GTSNPN, CDR2 SVGIG (reference sequence). CDR3 residues: CAWELSGAGGEKLFF. The CDR3 DNA follows: TGTGCCTGGGAACTCTCAGGGGCAGGTGGAGAAAAACTGTTTTTT.

V and J are TRBV2 and TRBJ2-1; D perhaps matches TRBD2 (5 bases). Trimming pared 8 bases from V and 3 bases from J, leaving 11 bases between. CDR1 is SNHLY, CDR2 FYNNEI, per germline. CDR3 size: 13 residues. The CDR3 DNA follows: TGTGCCAGCGAGGGTTTCGTCTACAATGAGCAGTTCTTC. Residues: CASEGFVYNEQFF.

The chain links TRBV30 to TRBJ1-5; D ambiguous. V was shortened by 3 bases and J by 5 bases, with 11 bases between the two germline ends. CDR3 length: 13 amino acids. Germline V lookup: CDR1 GTSNPN, CDR2 SVGIG (reference sequence). CDR3 in DNA: TGTGCCTGGAGCAGCCAGGTCGATCAGCCCCAGCATTTT. Residues: CAWSSQVDQPQHF.

The chain recombines TRBV27 with TRBJ2-4; 8 bases map to TRBD1. The CDR3 spans 17 residues. Germline CDR1 and CDR2: MNHEY and SMNVEV (reference sequence). Unmatched junction bases numbered 5, after V lost 1 base and J lost 0 bases. DNA of the CDR3: TGTGCCAGCAGTTTATTTTGGGACAGGCTAGCCAAAAACATTCAGTACTTC. Amino acids: CASSLFWDRLAKNIQYF.

The chain recombines TRBV6-1 with TRBJ1-1, with D maybe TRBD1 (6 bases). V dropped 6 bases and J dropped 4 bases, with 15 bases sitting between them. The CDR3 is 14 residues long. Per the germline V gene, CDR1 is MNHNS and CDR2 is SASEGT. The CDR3 is CASRTPGQVTEAFF. As DNA, the CDR3 is TGTGCCAGCAGGACACCGGGACAAGTCACTGAAGCTTTCTTT.

Within the sample, this clone is medium-sized. The chain employs TRBV5-4 and TRBJ1-1; D not resolved. The CDR3 contains 16 residues. Germline CDR1 is SGHNT and CDR2 is YYREEE (reference sequence). V lost 4 bases to trimming and J lost 3 bases, with 19 bases between them. DNA for the CDR3: TGTGCCAGCAGCCCACCTGCGGGGAACGTACACACTGAAGCTTTCTTT. It yields the protein CASSPPAGNVHTEAFF.

The V gene is TRBV5-1, the J gene TRBJ2-7; 7 nucleotides match TRBD1. This CDR3 is 14 amino acids long. Trimming took 1 base from V and 4 from J; bases not matched to a gene: 5. Germline CDR1 SGHRS, CDR2 YFSETQ. The CDR3 region has the DNA TGCGCCAGCAGCTTGCAGGGGGTCGAGTACGAGCAGTACTTC. Translation: CASSLQGVEYEQYF.

This clone was detected only a few times. The rearrangement joins TRBV6-1 to TRBJ2-3, with 8 bases that match TRBD1. The length of the CDR3 is 14 residues. V lost 5 bases and J lost 1; bases outside the gene matches: 2. In germline, CDR1 is MNHNS, CDR2 SASEGT. The CDR3 sequence is CASSPGQGTDTQYF. CDR3 nucleotides: TGTGCCAGCAGTCCGGGACAGGGCACAGATACGCAGTATTTT.

To note about this clone: At one of its ends the junction is not consistent with the germline gene, which may arise from a read error. The J gene is TRBJ2-5, the V gene TRBV30; tentatively, D is TRBD1 (5 bases). This CDR3 comprises 12 residues. Germline loops: CDR1 GTSNPN, CDR2 SVGIG (reference sequence). The CDR3 protein is CAWSPGGAFGNF. Written as DNA, the CDR3 is TGTGCCTGGAGTCCGGGTGGGGCATTCGGAAACTTC.

The chain couples TRBV7-2 to TRBJ2-3; TRBD2 is a possible D gene (7 bases). Germline V gene lookup returns CDR1 SGHTA and CDR2 FQGNSA. This CDR3 comprises 17 residues. V lost 5 bases and J 4 bases, leaving 22 bases between the germline ends. In DNA form, the CDR3 reads TGTGCCAGCAGCCAGAGGGGGGGCTTCGGCGGTTCAGATACGCAGTATTTT. This translates into CASSQRGGFGGSDTQYF.

V is TRBV2 and J is TRBJ2-2, with TRBD2 identical over 12 bases. Germline CDR1 is SNHLY and CDR2 is FYNNEI. With V trimmed by 3 bases and J by 7 bases, 9 bases remained unmatched. The CDR3 is made up of 17 amino acids. The CDR3, as DNA: TGTGCCAGCAGTGAGACTAGCGGGAGTACCCCCCTCGGGGAGCTGTTTTTT. Encoded protein: CASSETSGSTPLGELFF.

V and J are TRBV7-3 and TRBJ2-2, with D possibly being TRBD1 or TRBD2 (5 bases each). Germline assignment: CDR1 SGHTA and CDR2 FQGTGA. With 5 bases removed from V and 2 bases from J, the gap between germline ends came to 12 bases. The CDR3 is 15 residues long. In DNA form, the CDR3 reads TGTGCCAGCAGCCCGTCTCGGGACAACACCGGGGAGCTGTTTTTT. It encodes CASSPSRDNTGELFF.

The count of this clone is one. The chain joins TRBV7-3 to TRBJ2-3, with D perhaps TRBD1 (7 bases). CDR1 and CDR2 from the germline V gene are SGHTA and FQGTGA. Trimming took 5 bases from V and 5 from J, leaving 20 bases between them. The length of the CDR3 is 16 residues. The CDR3 region has the DNA TGTGCCAGCAGCCGACAGGGAGGCATGCCTGGAGATACGCAGTATTTT. This encodes CASSRQGGMPGDTQYF.

This clone was counted a few times. The chain combines TRBV4-1 with TRBJ1-1; no firm D call. This CDR3 has 11 residues. Germline loops: CDR1 MGHRA, CDR2 YSYEKL. V lost 1 base, J lost 10 bases, and 7 bases lay in between. The CDR3 loop reads CASSQGYRAFF. CDR3 bases: TGCGCCAGCAGCCAAGGATATAGAGCTTTCTTT.

The rearrangement joins TRBV28 to TRBJ1-2, with 7 bases that match TRBD1. CDR1 and CDR2 (germline): MDHEN, SYDVKM. The CDR3 contains 16 residues. V trimming: 3 bases; J trimming: 2 bases; junction bases outside the gene matches: 9. The CDR3 is CASSLAGTAKNYGYTF. CDR3 nucleotides: TGTGCCAGCAGTTTGGCGGGGACAGCAAAGAACTATGGCTACACCTTC.